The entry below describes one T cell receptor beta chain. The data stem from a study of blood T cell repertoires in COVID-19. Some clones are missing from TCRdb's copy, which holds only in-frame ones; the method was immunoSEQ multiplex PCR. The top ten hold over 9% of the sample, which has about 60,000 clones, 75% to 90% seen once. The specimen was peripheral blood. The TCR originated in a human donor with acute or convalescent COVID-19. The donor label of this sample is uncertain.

The DNA for the CDR3 is TGCGCCAGCAGCTTGGGAGTGTCTGGAAACACCATATATTTT. Protein product: CASSLGVSGNTIYF. The chain links TRBV5-1 to TRBJ1-3; no clear D. Trimming shortened V by 0 bases and J by 1 base, and 5 bases separated the two germline ends. Germline CDR1 reads SGHRS; CDR2 reads YFSETQ. The CDR3 length is 14 residues.